This TCR beta chain was sequenced for a study of CD8+ T cells in alopecia areata (dated by TCRdb to 2017 to 2018). Context from the whole study: Treated patients were enrolled in an open-label pilot trial of oral tofacitinib, 5 to 10 mg twice daily, for moderate-to-severe alopecia areata. Tofacitinib-treated patients had biopsies at baseline and at 4 and 24 weeks of treatment, with a later scalp biopsy in several patients. TCRbeta CDR3 regions were amplified by immunoSEQ multiplex PCR with 35 Vbeta forward and 13 Jbeta reverse primers. In both human patients and the C3H/HeJ mouse model, the study applied high-throughput TCRbeta sequencing to look at T cell clonal expansion in alopecia areata. The SALT score, which quantifies the percentage of affected scalp surface area, was used to measure disease severity in treated patients. Human TCRbeta sequencing covered scalp tissue and sorted CD4+ and CD8+ peripheral blood T cells from patchy and totalis/universalis alopecia areata patients and healthy controls. Scalp clonality was compared among normal scalp (n=4), patchy alopecia areata scalp (n=8), and alopecia totalis/universalis scalp (n=8). Tofacitinib was given for 6 to 18 months, followed by 6 months of follow-up off drug to assess delayed response and recurrence. RNA was extracted with the PAXgene miRNA kit for fixed scalp, the miRNeasy kit for PBMCs, and the RNeasy kit for mouse skin.

This clone appeared a few times. Its antigen specificity is not known. Base qualities are not at hand, and no much larger clone is one base apart. The label giving this sample's treatment or condition can be read as: oral pan-JAK inhibitor, 5-10 mg twice daily. From alopecia areata patients, peripheral blood was collected along with lesional scalp punch biopsies. PBMCs were isolated by density centrifugation and stained for CD3, CD4 and CD8, and CD4+ and CD8+ T cells were sorted on a FACSAria. CDR1 and CDR2, per the germline V gene, are LGHNA and YSLEER. Ends trimmed: V by 0 bases, J by 8 bases; bases unmatched to a gene: 9. CDR3 length: 15 amino acids, cysteine to phenylalanine. Only CDR3 DNA is held: 45 bases, read in frame from base 1. The library was built by means of the immunoSEQ multiplex PCR assay. RNA was extracted from all samples and reverse transcribed into cDNA as template for TCR sequencing. SuperScript III was used to make first-strand cDNA, primed with a 2:1 mix of oligo-dT and random hexamers. Amplification bias was assessed with a synthetic immune receptor repertoire, and residual bias was removed computationally. The paper's data handling went like this. After raw reads were preprocessed to remove errors, the CDR3 was defined following IMGT conventions as running from the conserved cysteine to phenylalanine. Clonality was computed as 1 minus the Shannon entropy, with the entropy normalized by log2 of the number of productive unique TCRs. Scalp TCRbeta sequences were cross-referenced with sorted blood CD4 and CD8 repertoires so that the CD4 or CD8 identity of scalp clones could be inferred. In its TCRdb copy, this immuneACCESS table keeps in-frame sequences only and misses some clones. Where compared with another copy, unresolved V genes explain less than half of these, and the others have no known cause. V and J calls and clone size are copied from that table; D and trimming were computed from the DNA. The sample contains fewer than 100,000 clones, 60% to 80% of them found a single time. In total, the top ten clones hold 17% of the sample.

What the authors observed across the whole study: Shared TCR sequences between patients were less evident than in mice, which may be partly attributable to HLA diversity in the patient population. The treated cohort was small, with a single nonresponder, so links between baseline CD8+ expansion and response need larger studies. Scalp clonality and the number of expanded CD8+ clones among the top 100 scalp clones were significantly decreased by tofacitinib. Many expanded lesional clones were found to persist in scalp and blood during tofacitinib treatment, and relapse after treatment cessation may be partly explained by this persistence. Compared with normal scalp, lesional scalp, particularly in alopecia totalis/universalis, had higher clonality and more expanded CD8+ clones, which suggests antigenic drive. Unlike mouse skin, which is dominated by gammadelta T cells, normal human skin has resident alphabeta T cells that are also sequenced, and this complicates analysis of the scalp TCR repertoire.

This sequence originates from a human donor with alopecia areata. This chain joins TRBV4-3 to TRBJ1-1, with 7 bases in between that match TRBD1. Source: CD8+ T cells sorted from blood, taken around week 42, from a patient treated with tofacitinib. Read as DNA, the sequence is TGCGCCAGCAGCCAAGATAAGACAGGGATCCCAGAAGCTTTCTTT. Translation gives CASSQDKTGIPEAFF.